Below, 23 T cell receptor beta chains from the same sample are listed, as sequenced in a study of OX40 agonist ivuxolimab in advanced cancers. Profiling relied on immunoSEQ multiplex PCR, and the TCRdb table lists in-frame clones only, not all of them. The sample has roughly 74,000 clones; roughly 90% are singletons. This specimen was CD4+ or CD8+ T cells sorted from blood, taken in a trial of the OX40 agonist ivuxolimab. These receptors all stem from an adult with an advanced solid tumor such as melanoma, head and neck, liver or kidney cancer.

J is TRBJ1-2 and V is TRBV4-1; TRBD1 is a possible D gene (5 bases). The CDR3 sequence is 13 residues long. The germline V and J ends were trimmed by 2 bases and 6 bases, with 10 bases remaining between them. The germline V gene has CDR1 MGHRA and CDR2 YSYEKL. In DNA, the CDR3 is TGCGCCAGCAGCCAAATTGGGGGAAATGGCTACACCTTC. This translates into CASSQIGGNGYTF.

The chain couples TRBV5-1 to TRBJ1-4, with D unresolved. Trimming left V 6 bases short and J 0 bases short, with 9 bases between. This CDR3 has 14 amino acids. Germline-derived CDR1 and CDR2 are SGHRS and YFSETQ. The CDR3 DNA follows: TGCGCCAGCAAGGGCGATACAACTAATGAAAAACTGTTTTTT. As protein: CASKGDTTNEKLFF.

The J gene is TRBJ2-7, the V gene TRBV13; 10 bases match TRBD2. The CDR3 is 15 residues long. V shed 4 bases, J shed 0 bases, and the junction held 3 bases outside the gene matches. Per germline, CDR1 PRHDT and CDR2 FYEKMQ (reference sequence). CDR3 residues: CASSSGTSVSYEQYF. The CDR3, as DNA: TGTGCCAGCAGCTCCGGGACTAGCGTCTCCTACGAGCAGTACTTC.

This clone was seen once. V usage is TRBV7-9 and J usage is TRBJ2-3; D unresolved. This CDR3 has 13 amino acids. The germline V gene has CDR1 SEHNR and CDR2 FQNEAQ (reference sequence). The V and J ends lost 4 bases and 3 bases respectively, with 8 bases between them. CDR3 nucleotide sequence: TGTGCCAGCAGCTCGCTAGGGACAGATACGCAGTATTTT. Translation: CASSSLGTDTQYF.

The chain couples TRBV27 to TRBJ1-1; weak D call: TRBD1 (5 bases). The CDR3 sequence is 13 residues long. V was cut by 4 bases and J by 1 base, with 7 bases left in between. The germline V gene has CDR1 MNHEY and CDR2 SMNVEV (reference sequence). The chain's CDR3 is CASSYGQNTEAFF. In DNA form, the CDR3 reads TGTGCCAGCAGTTATGGACAGAACACTGAAGCTTTCTTT.

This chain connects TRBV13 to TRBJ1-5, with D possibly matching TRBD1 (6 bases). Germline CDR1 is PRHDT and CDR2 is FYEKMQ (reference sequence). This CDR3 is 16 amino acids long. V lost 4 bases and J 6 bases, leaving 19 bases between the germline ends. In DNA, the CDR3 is TGTGCCAGCAGCTCCCGGGAGTGGGGGGCGGGTCAGCCCCAGCATTTT. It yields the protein CASSSREWGAGQPQHF. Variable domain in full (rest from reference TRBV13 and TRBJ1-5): AAGVIQSPRHLIKEKRETATLKCYPIPRHDTVYWYQQGPGQDPQFLISFYEKMQSDKGSIPDRFSAQQFSDYHSELNMSSLELGDSALYFCASSSREWGAGQPQHFGDGTRLSIL.

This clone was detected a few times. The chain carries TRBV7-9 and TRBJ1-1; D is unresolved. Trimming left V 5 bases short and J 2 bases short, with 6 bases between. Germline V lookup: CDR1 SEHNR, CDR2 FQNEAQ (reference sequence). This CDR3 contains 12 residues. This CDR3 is CASSGLNTEAFF. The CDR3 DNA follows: TGTGCCAGCAGCGGCCTAAACACTGAAGCTTTCTTT.

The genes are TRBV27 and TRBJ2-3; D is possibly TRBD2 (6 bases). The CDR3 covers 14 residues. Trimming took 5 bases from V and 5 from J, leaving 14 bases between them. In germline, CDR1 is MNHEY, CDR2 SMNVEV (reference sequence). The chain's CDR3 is CASSKLRLGDTQYF. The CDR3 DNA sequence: TGTGCCAGCAGTAAATTGCGACTAGGAGATACGCAGTATTTT.

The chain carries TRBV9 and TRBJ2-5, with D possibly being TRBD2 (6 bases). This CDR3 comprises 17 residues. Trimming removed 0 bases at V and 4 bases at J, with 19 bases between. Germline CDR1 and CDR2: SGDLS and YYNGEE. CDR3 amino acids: CASSVDILGGIGETQYF. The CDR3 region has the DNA TGTGCCAGCAGCGTAGATATTTTAGGCGGGATAGGAGAGACCCAGTACTTC.

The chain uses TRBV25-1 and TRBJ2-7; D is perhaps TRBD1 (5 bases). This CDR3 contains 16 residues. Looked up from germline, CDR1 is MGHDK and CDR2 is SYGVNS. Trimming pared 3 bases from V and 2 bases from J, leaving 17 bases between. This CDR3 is CASSEPQGLAPYEQYF. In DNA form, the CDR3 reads TGTGCCAGCAGTGAGCCCCAGGGCCTTGCCCCCTACGAGCAGTACTTC.

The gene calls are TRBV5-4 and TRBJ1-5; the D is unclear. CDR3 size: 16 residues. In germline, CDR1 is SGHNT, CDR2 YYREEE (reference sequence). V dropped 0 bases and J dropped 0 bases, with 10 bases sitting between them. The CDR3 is CASSLAHGNSNQPQHF. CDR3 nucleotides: TGTGCCAGCAGCTTGGCCCACGGAAATAGCAATCAGCCCCAGCATTTT.

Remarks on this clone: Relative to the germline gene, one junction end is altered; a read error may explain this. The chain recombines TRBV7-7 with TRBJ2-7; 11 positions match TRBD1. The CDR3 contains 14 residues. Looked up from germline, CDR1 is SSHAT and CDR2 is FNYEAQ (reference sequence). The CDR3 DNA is TGTGCTAGCAGCCCAGGACAGGGGGCATACGAGCAGTACTTC. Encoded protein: CASSPGQGAYEQYF.

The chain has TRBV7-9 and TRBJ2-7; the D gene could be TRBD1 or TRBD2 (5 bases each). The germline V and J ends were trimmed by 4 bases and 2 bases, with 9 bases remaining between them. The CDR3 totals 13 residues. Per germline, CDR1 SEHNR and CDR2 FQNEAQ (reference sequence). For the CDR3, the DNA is TGTGCCAGCAGCTCCCGGGACCCCTACGAGCAGTACTTC. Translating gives CASSSRDPYEQYF.

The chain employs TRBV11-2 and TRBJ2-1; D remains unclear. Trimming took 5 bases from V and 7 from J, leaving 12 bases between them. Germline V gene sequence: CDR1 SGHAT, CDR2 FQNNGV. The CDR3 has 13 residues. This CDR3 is CASSPDPPNEQFF. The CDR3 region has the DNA TGTGCCAGCAGCCCCGACCCCCCAAATGAGCAGTTCTTC. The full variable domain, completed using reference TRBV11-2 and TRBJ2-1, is EAGVAQSPRYKIIEKRQSVAFWCNPISGHATLYWYQQILGQGPKLLIQFQNNGVVDDSQLPKDRFSAERLKGVDSTLKIQPAKLEDSAVYLCASSPDPPNEQFFGPGTRLTVL.

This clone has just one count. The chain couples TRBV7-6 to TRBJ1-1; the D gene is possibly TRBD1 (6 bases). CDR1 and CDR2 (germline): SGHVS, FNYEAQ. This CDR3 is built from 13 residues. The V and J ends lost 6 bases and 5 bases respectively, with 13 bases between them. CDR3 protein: CASREQGRTEAFF. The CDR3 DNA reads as TGTGCCAGCAGAGAACAGGGTAGAACTGAAGCTTTCTTT.

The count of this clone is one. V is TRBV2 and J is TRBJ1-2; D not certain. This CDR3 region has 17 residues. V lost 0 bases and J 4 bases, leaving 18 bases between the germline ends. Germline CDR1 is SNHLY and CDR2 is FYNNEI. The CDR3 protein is CASSEALRGVSGYGYTF. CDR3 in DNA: TGTGCCAGCAGTGAAGCGCTTCGAGGCGTTTCCGGCTATGGCTACACCTTC.

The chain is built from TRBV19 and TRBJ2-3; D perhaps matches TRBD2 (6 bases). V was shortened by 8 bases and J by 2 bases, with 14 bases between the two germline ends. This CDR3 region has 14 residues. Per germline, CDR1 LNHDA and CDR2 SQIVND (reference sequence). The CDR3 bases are TGTGCCAGTGGTAACCGACTAGACACAGATACGCAGTATTTT. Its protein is CASGNRLDTDTQYF.

This chain's CDR3 is CAIRTSWAGAEDTQYF. DNA of the CDR3: TGTGCCATCAGAACCTCTTGGGCGGGGGCTGAGGATACGCAGTATTTT. The rearrangement links TRBV10-3 to TRBJ2-3, with D tentatively TRBD2 (7 bases). CDR1 ENHRY and CDR2 SYGVKD come from the germline V gene. V was shortened by 6 bases and J by 6 bases, with 22 bases between the two germline ends. The length of the CDR3 is 16 residues.

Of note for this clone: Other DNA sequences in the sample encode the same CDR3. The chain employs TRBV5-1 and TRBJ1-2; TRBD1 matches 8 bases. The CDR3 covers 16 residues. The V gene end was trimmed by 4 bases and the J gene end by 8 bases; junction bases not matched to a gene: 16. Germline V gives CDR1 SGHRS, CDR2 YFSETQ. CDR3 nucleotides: TGCGCCAGCAGCCTCGTACAGGGGGGCCTAGGGCGGGGCTACACCTTC. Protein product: CASSLVQGGLGRGYTF.

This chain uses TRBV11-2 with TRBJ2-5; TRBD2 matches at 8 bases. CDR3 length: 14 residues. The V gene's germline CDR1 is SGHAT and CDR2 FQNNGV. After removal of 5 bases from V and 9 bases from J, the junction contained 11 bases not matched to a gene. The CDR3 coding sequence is TGTGCCAGCAGCACTCCGGGACTAGTCTTTGCCCAGTACTTC. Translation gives CASSTPGLVFAQYF.

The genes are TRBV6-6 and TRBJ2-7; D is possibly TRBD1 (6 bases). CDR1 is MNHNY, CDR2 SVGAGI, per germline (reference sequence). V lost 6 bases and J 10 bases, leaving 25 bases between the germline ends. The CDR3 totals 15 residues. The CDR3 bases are TGTGCCAGCAGCCTTCTCCGCAGGGGTGTAGGGGGACAGTACTTC. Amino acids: CASSLLRRGVGGQYF.

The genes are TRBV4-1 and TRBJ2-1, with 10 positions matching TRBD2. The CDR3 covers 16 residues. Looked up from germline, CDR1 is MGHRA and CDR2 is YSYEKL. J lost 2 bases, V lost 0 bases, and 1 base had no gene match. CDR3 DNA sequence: TGCGCCAGCAGCCAAGATACTAGCGGGACCTACAATGAGCAGTTCTTC. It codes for CASSQDTSGTYNEQFF.

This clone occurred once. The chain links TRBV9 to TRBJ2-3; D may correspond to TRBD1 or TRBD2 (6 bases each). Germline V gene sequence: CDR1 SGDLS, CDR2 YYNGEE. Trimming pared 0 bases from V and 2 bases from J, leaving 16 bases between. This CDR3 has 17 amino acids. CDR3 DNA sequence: TGTGCCAGCAGCGTAGTGGAGGAGGGGGACCTCACAGATACGCAGTATTTT. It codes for CASSVVEEGDLTDTQYF.